This section outlines one T cell receptor beta chain sequence together with its context. This specimen belongs to a study of blood T cell repertoires in COVID-19. From germline, CDR1 is SNHLY and CDR2 FYNNEI. Trimming at V came to 8 bases and at J to 5 bases, leaving 7 bases not matched to a gene. The CDR3 is 13 residues long. Source study methods: Counts of nucleated cells, estimated from reference gene primer amplification, were obtained. Only in-frame clones appear in the TCRdb table, and some are missing; sequencing was by immunoSEQ multiplex PCR. That table gives V, J and clone size, and the DNA gave D and trimming. The sample holds roughly 65,000 clones, roughly 86% seen once.

V usage is TRBV2 and J usage is TRBJ2-7; 9 nucleotides align to TRBD1. This clonotype was obtained from a man aged 45-60 years with acute or convalescent COVID-19. The source material was peripheral blood. The CDR3 coding sequence is TGTGCCAGCGGCCACAGGGGGCTACACGAGCAGTACTTC. Encoded protein: CASGHRGLHEQYF.